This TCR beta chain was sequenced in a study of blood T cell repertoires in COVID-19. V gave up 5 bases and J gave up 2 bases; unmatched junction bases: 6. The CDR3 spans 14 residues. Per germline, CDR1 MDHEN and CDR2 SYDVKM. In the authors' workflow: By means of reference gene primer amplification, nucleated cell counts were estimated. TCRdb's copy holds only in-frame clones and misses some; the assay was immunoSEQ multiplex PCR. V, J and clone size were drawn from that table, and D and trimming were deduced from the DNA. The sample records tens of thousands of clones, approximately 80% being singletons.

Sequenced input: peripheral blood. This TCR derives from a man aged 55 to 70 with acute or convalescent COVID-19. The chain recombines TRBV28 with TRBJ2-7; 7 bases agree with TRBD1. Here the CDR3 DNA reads TGTGCCAGCAGTCCGGGACAGCTTCCCTACGAGCAGTACTTC. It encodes CASSPGQLPYEQYF. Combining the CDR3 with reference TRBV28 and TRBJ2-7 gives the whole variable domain DVKVTQSSRYLVKRTGEKVFLECVQDMDHENMFWYRQDPGLGLRLIYFSYDVKMKEKGDIPEGYSVSREKKERFSLILESASTNQTSMYLCASSPGQLPYEQYFGPGTRLTVT.